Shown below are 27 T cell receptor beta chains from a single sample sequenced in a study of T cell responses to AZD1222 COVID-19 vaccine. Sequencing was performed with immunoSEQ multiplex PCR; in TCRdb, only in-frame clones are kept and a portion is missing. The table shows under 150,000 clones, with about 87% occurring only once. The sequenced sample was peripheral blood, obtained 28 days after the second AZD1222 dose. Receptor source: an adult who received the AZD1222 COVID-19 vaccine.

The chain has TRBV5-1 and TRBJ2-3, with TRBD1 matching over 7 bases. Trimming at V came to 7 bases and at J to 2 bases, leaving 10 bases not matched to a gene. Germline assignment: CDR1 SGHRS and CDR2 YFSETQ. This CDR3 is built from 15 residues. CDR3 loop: CASQTGQFITDTQYF. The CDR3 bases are TGCGCCAGCCAGACGGGACAGTTTATCACAGATACGCAGTATTTT.

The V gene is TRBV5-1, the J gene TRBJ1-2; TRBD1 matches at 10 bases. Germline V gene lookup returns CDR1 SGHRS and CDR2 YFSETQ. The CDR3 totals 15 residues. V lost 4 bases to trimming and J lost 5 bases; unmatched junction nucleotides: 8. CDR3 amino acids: CASSAPDRGKYGYTF. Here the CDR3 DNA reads TGCGCCAGCAGCGCCCCGGACAGGGGGAAATATGGCTACACCTTC.

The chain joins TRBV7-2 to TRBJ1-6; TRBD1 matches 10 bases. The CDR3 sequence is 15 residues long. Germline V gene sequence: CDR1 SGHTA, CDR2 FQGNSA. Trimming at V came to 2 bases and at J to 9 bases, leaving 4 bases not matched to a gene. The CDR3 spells CASSLMTGGASPLHF. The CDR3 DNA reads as TGTGCCAGCAGCTTAATGACAGGGGGCGCTTCACCCCTCCACTTT.

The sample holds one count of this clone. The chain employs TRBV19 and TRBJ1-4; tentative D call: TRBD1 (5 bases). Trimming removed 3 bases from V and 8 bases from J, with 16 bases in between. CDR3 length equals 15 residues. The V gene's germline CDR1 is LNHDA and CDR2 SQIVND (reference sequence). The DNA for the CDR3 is TGTGCCAGTAGTATCCCACAGGCCGGTTGGGAAAAACTGTTTTTT. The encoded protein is CASSIPQAGWEKLFF.

CDR3 residues: CASSQDTPPNYGYTF. CDR3 DNA sequence: TGCGCCAGCAGCCAAGACACCCCCCCTAACTATGGCTACACCTTC. The chain carries TRBV4-1 and TRBJ1-2; D gene unclear. The V and J ends lost 0 bases and 0 bases respectively, with 8 bases between them. The CDR3 loop spans 15 amino acids. Germline V gene data show CDR1 as MGHRA and CDR2 as YSYEKL.

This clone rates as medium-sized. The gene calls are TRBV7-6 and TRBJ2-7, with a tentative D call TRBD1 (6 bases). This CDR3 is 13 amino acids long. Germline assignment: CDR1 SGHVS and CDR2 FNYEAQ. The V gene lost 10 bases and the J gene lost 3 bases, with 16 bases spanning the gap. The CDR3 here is CATSSGQDYEQYF. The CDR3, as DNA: TGTGCCACCTCCTCGGGACAAGACTACGAGCAGTACTTC.

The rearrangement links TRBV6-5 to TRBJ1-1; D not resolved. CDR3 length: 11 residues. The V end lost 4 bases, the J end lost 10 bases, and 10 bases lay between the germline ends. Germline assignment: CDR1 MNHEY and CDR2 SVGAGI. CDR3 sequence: CASSSGSAAFF. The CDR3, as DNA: TGTGCCAGCAGTTCGGGGTCTGCAGCTTTCTTT.

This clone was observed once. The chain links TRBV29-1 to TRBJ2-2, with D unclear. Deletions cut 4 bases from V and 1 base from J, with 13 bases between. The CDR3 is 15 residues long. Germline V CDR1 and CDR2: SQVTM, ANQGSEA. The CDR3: CSVAFLPGNTGELFF. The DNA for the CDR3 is TGCAGCGTTGCCTTTCTTCCAGGGAACACCGGGGAGCTGTTTTTT.

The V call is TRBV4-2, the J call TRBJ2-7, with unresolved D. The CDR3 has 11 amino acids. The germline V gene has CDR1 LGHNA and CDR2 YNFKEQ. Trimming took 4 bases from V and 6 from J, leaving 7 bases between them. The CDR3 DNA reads TGTGCCAGCAGCCCAGGCTCCGAGCAGTACTTC. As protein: CASSPGSEQYF.

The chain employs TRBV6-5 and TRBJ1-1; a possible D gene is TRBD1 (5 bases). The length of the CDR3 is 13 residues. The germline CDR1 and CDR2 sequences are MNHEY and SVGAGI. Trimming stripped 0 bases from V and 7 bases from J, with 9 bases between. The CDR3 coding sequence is TGTGCCAGCAGTTACTCGGAAAGGGGTGAAGCTTTCTTT. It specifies CASSYSERGEAFF.

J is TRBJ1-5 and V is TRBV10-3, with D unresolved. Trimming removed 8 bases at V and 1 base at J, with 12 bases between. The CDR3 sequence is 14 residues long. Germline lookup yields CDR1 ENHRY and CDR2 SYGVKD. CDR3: CAIEGVLSNQPQHF. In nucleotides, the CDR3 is TGTGCCATCGAGGGAGTATTGAGCAATCAGCCCCAGCATTTT.

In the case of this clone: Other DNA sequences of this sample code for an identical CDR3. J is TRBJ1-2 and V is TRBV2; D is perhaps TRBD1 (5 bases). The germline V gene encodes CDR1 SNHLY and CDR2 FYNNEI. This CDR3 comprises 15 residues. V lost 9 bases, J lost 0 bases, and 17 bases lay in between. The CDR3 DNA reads TGTGCCAGTAAAACCAAGGGGTGGGCTAACTATGGCTACACCTTC. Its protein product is CASKTKGWANYGYTF.

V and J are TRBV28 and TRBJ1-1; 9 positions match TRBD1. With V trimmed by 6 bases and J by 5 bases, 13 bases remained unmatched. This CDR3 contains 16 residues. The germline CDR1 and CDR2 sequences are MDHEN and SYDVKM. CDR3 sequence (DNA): TGTGCCAGCAGCAAAGACAGGGGGGAGGGGGAGACTGAAGCTTTCTTT. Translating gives CASSKDRGEGETEAFF.

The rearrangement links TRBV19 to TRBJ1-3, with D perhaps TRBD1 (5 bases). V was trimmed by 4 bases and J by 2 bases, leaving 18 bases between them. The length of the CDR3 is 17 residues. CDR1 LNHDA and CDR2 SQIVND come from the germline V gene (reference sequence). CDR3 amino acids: CASSTLAGQGAGNTIYF. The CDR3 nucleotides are TGTGCCAGTAGTACCCTCGCCGGTCAGGGAGCTGGAAACACCATATATTTT.

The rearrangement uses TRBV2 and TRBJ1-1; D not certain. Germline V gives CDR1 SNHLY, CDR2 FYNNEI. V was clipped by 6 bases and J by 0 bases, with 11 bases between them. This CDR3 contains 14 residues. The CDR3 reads CASRGQPMNTEAFF. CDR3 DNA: TGTGCCAGCAGGGGCCAGCCAATGAACACTGAAGCTTTCTTT. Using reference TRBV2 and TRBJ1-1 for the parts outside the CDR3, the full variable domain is EPEVTQTPSHQVTQMGQEVILRCVPISNHLYFYWYRQILGQKVEFLVSFYNNEISEKSEIFDDQFSVERPDGSNFTLKIRSTKLEDSAMYFCASRGQPMNTEAFFGQGTRLTVV.

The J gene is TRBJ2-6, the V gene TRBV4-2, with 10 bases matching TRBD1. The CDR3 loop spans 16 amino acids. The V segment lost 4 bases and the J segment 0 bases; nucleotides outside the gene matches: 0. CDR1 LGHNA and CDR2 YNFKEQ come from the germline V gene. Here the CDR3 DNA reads TGTGCCAGCAGCCGGACAGGGGGCTCTGGGGCCAACGTCCTGACTTTC. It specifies CASSRTGGSGANVLTF.

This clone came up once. This CDR3 is CASSPGGHNYGYTF. CDR3 in DNA: TGTGCCAGCTCACCGGGGGGGCACAACTATGGCTACACCTTC. The chain carries TRBV18 and TRBJ1-2; D is perhaps TRBD1 (6 bases). This CDR3 spans 14 amino acids. From germline, CDR1 is KGHSH and CDR2 LQKENI. V was cut by 3 bases and J by 2 bases, with 10 bases left in between.

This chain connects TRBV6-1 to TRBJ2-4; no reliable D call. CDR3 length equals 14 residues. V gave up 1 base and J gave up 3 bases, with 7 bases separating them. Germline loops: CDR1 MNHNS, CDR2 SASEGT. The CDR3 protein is CASSEDLVKNIQYF. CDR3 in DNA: TGTGCCAGCAGTGAAGACCTTGTCAAAAACATTCAGTACTTC.

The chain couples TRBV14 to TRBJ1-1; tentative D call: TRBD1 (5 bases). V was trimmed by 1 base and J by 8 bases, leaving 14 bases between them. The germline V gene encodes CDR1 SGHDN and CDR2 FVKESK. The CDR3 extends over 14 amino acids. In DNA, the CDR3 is TGTGCCAGCAGCCAAGCCGCGGGCAGGGTGGAAGCTTTCTTT. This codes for CASSQAAGRVEAFF. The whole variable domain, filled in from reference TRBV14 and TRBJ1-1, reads EAGVTQFPSHSVIEKGQTVTLRCDPISGHDNLYWYRRVMGKEIKFLLHFVKESKQDESGMPNNRFLAERTGGTYSTLKVQPAELEDSGVYFCASSQAAGRVEAFFGQGTRLTVV.

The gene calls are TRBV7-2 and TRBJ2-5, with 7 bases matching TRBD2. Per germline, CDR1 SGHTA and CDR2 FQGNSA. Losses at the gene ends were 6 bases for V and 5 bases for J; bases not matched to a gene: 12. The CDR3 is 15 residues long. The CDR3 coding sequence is TGTGCCAGCAGACCCGGGCGGGGGACGCGGGAGACCCAGTACTTC. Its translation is CASRPGRGTRETQYF.

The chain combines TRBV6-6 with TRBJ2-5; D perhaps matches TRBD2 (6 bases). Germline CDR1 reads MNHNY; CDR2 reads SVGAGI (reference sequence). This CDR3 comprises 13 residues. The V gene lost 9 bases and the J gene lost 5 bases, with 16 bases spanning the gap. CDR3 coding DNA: TGTGCCAGTTGTAATGGGCTAGCGGAGACCCAGTACTTC. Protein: CASCNGLAETQYF.

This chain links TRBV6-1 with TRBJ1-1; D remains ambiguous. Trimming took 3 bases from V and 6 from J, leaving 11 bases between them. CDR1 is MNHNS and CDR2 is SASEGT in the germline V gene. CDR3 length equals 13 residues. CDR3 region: CASSDLGWPEAFF. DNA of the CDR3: TGTGCCAGCAGTGACCTTGGTTGGCCTGAAGCTTTCTTT.

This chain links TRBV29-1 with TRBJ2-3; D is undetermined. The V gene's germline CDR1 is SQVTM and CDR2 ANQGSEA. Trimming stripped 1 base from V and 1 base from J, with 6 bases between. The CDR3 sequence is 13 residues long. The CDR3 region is CSVEAQGTDTQYF. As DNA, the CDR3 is TGCAGCGTTGAAGCCCAGGGCACAGATACGCAGTATTTT.

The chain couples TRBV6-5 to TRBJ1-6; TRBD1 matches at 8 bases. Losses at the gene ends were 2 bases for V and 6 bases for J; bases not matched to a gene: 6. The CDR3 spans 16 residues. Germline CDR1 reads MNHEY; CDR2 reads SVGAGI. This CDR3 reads CASSYGTGTRNSPLHF. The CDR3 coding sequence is TGTGCCAGCAGTTACGGGACAGGAACTCGTAATTCACCCCTCCACTTT.

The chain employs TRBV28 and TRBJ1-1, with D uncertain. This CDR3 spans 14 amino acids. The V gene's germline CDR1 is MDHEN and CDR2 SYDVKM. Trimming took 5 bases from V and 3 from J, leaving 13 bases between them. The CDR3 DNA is TGTGCCAGCAGTCCCGGCGGGCAACACACTGAAGCTTTCTTT. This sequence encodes CASSPGGQHTEAFF.

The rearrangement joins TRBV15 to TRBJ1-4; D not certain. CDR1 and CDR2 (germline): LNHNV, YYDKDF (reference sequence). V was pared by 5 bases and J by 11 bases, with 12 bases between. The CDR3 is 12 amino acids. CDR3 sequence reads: CATSSPSSKLFF. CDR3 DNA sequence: TGTGCCACCAGCTCCCCATCGAGTAAACTGTTTTTT.

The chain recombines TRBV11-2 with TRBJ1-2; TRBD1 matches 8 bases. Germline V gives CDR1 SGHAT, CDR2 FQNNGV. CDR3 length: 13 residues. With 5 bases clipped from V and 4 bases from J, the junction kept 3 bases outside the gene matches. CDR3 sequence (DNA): TGTGCCAGCAGCCCGGACAGGGCCTATGGCTACACCTTC. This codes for CASSPDRAYGYTF.